The 9 T cell receptor beta chains below were found in one sample sequenced in a study of T cells after yellow fever vaccination. TCRdb reprocessed the 5' RACE reads with MiXCR, giving one entry per CDR3 protein. In the table there are about 170,000 distinct CDR3 sequences, roughly 6.2% of which are singletons. Sequenced here: CD4+ T cells sorted from PBMCs, sampled on the day of the first yellow fever vaccination. The receptors were sampled from a man between 18 and 35 years old who received the YFV17D yellow fever vaccine.

The table lists this clonotype with many counts. V usage is TRBV5-1 and J usage is TRBJ1-2, with D possibly matching TRBD1 (5 bases). Germline CDR1 SGHRS, CDR2 YFSETQ. V shed 2 bases and J shed 7 bases, with 18 bases lying between them. CDR3 length equals 15 residues. DNA of the CDR3: TGCGCCAGCAGCTTATCCCAGGGCCAGTATGGTGGCTACACCTTC. Translated, it gives CASSLSQGQYGGYTF.

This clonotype has a handful of counts. The chain combines TRBV7-9 with TRBJ2-7, with D perhaps matching TRBD1 (5 bases). Trimming took off 5 bases at V and 1 base at J, with 18 bases between the two ends. Germline CDR1 SEHNR, CDR2 FQNEAQ (reference sequence). The CDR3 runs 16 residues. CDR3 nucleotide sequence: TGTGCCAGCAGCGGAAAGGACAACGGGTTTTCCTACGAGCAGTACGTC. Translated, it gives CASSGKDNGFSYEQYV.

The chain carries TRBV5-1 and TRBJ2-2, with D maybe TRBD1 (5 bases). The CDR3 has 14 amino acids. Trimming removed 0 bases at V and 5 bases at J, with 8 bases between. Germline values: CDR1 SGHRS, CDR2 YFSETQ. The CDR3 loop is CASSLARGTGELFF. CDR3 coding DNA: TGCGCCAGCAGCTTGGCTAGGGGAACCGGGGAGCTGTTTTTT.

The chain employs TRBV12-3 or TRBV12-4 and TRBJ1-2, with D possibly being TRBD1 (5 bases). With 4 bases removed from V and 7 bases from J, the gap between germline ends came to 10 bases. The CDR3 contains 12 residues. The CDR3 spells CASSSGLLGYTF. As DNA, the CDR3 is TGTGCCAGCAGTTCGGGACTTCTTGGCTACACCTTC.

The chain has TRBV4-2 and TRBJ1-6; D gene uncertain. Trimming removed 0 bases from V and 9 bases from J, with 15 bases in between. The CDR3 covers 16 residues. CDR1 LGHNA and CDR2 YNFKEQ come from the germline V gene. CDR3 in amino acids: CASSQEVVNRASPLHF. DNA of the CDR3: TGTGCCAGCAGCCAAGAGGTCGTAAATAGGGCTTCACCCCTCCACTTT.

The chain employs TRBV28 and TRBJ2-3, with 8 bases that match TRBD2. From germline, CDR1 is MDHEN and CDR2 SYDVKM. The CDR3 is 14 amino acids. Trimming at V came to 11 bases and at J to 6 bases, leaving 13 bases not matched to a gene. CDR3 sequence reads: CALAGGGARDTQYF. CDR3 nucleotides: TGTGCCTTAGCCGGGGGGGGGGCCCGGGATACGCAGTATTTT.

This clonotype was counted many times. The V call is TRBV5-1, the J call TRBJ2-1; 12 positions match TRBD2. The germline CDR1 and CDR2 sequences are SGHRS and YFSETQ. This CDR3 is 19 amino acids long. The V gene end was trimmed by 4 bases and the J gene end by 6 bases; junction bases not matched to a gene: 17. CDR3 residues: CASSPVGLAGSRVINEQFF. In nucleotides, the CDR3 is TGCGCCAGCAGCCCGGTTGGACTAGCGGGGAGTCGAGTGATCAATGAGCAGTTCTTC. The variable domain in full, completed from reference TRBV5-1 and TRBJ2-1, reads KAGVTQTPRYLIKTRGQQVTLSCSPISGHRSVSWYQQTPGQGLQFLFEYFSETQRNKGNFPGRFSGRQFSNSRSEMNVSTLELGDSALYLCASSPVGLAGSRVINEQFFGPGTRLTVL.

This clonotype was recorded at least ten times. This chain joins TRBV5-1 and TRBJ2-7, with TRBD1 matching 11 bases. CDR1 and CDR2 from the germline V gene are SGHRS and YFSETQ. The CDR3 has 15 amino acids. V dropped 5 bases and J dropped 2; count of bases not matched to a gene: 6. The CDR3 protein is CASRRDRGGTYEQYV. CDR3 sequence (DNA): TGCGCCAGCAGACGGGACAGGGGGGGGACCTACGAGCAGTACGTC.

This clonotype was found many times. V gene TRBV18 combines with J gene TRBJ1-5, with 9 bases lining up with TRBD1. The germline V gene has CDR1 KGHSH and CDR2 LQKENI. Trimming at V came to 3 bases and at J to 4 bases, leaving 4 bases not matched to a gene. The CDR3 spans 15 residues. In DNA, the CDR3 is TGTGCCAGCTCACCGGTCGGACAGGGGAATCAGCCCCAGCATTTT. This gives the protein CASSPVGQGNQPQHF.